This T cell receptor (beta chain) was recovered during a study of Ad26.COV2.S vaccination and SARS-CoV-2 variants. Study context: Ad26.COV2.S, an intramuscular injection, was given once or twice 56 days apart. Study-wide results and caveats: Vaccine recipients showed a spike-specific TCR breadth that was higher than in placebo recipients. Vaccinees reportedly had broad spike-specific CD8+ and CD4+ T cell responses. TCR breadth and depth estimates may have understated total T cell responses.

CDR1 is SGHRS and CDR2 is YFSETQ in the germline V gene. Trimming stripped 3 bases from V and 5 bases from J, with 18 bases between. This CDR3 is built from 16 residues. With regard to this clone: Its antigen is currently unknown.

Here immunoSEQ multiplex PCR was the method, and the copy in TCRdb shows in-frame clones only, minus some. Counted here are some 290,000 clones, around 85% occurring once; the ten biggest clones make up approximately 2.1%. Treatment described: around 19 received Ad26.COV2.S at low or high dose, single or two shots; about 5 received placebo; per-sample allocation not given. Sample collection was performed on day 63 after the first vaccine or placebo injection. This material consisted of peripheral blood, taken in a trial of Ad26.COV2.S vaccine versus placebo. The chain uses TRBV5-1 and TRBJ2-1; D is perhaps TRBD1 (6 bases). This clonotype was sampled from a person aged 18-65 years who received the Ad26.COV2.S COVID-19 vaccine or a placebo. CDR3 in amino acids: CASSSRQGLSDNEQFF. In nucleotides, the CDR3 is TGCGCCAGCAGCTCTAGGCAGGGGTTGTCTGACAATGAGCAGTTCTTC.